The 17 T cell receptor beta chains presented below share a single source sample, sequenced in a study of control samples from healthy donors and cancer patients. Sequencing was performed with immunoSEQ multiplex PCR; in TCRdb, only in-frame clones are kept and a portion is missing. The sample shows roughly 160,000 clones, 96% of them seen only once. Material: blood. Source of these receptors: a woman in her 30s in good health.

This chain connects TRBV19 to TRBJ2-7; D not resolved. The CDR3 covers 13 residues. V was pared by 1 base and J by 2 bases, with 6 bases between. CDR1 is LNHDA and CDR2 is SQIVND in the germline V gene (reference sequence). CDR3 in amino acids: CASSIVGTYEQYF. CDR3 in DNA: TGTGCCAGTAGTATAGTCGGAACCTACGAGCAGTACTTC. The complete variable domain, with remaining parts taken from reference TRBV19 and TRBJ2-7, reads DGGITQSPKYLFRKEGQNVTLSCEQNLNHDAMYWYRQDPGQGLRLIYYSQIVNDFQKGDIAEGYSVSREKKESFPLTVTSAQKNPTAFYLCASSIVGTYEQYFGPGTRLTVT.

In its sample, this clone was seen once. CDR3 amino acids: CASSTPWASPDSGANVLTF. For the CDR3, the DNA is TGTGCCAGCAGCACACCGTGGGCCAGCCCAGACTCTGGGGCCAACGTCCTGACTTTC. V is TRBV5-8 and J is TRBJ2-6, with D unclear. Trimming left V 4 bases short and J 0 bases short, with 20 bases between. Germline assignment: CDR1 SGHTS and CDR2 YDEGEE. The CDR3 is 19 residues long.

The DNA of the CDR3 is TGCGCCAGCAGCCAGAAGCAGGGACCCTCACCCCTCCACTTT. Translating gives CASSQKQGPSPLHF. The rearrangement uses TRBV4-1 and TRBJ1-6; weak D call: TRBD1 (5 bases). The CDR3 length is 14 residues. Germline V gene lookup returns CDR1 MGHRA and CDR2 YSYEKL. V lost 3 bases and J 10 bases, leaving 13 bases between the germline ends.

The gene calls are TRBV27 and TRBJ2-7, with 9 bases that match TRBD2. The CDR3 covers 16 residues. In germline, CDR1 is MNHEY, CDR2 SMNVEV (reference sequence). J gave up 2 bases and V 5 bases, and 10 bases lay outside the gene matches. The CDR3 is CASSLLAGTTPYEQYF. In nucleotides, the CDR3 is TGTGCCAGCAGTCTCCTAGCGGGGACAACACCCTACGAGCAGTACTTC.

This chain's CDR3 is CASSLAGANRGNTIYF. The CDR3 coding sequence is TGTGCCAGCAGCTTGGCGGGGGCTAACAGGGGCAACACCATATATTTT. The J gene is TRBJ1-3, the V gene TRBV5-6; TRBD1 matches 7 bases. The trim removed 0 bases at V and 7 bases at J, leaving 10 bases unmatched. This CDR3 contains 16 residues. Germline V CDR1 and CDR2: SGHDT, YYEEEE.

CDR3 coding DNA: TGTGCCAGCAGCCAAGGACTAGCGAAGGTTGAGCAGTTCTTC. It is translated as CASSQGLAKVEQFF. The chain carries TRBV3-1 (or the pseudogene TRBV3-2) and TRBJ2-1; TRBD2 matches 8 bases. Losses at the gene ends were 1 base for V and 9 bases for J; bases not matched to a gene: 5. Germline CDR1 is LGHDT and CDR2 is YNNKEL (reference sequence). CDR3 length: 14 residues.

This CDR3 is CASSESPWTFSYEQYF. The CDR3 nucleotides read TGCGCCAGCAGTGAGTCACCGTGGACCTTCTCCTACGAGCAGTACTTC. The chain combines TRBV10-2 with TRBJ2-7; D uncertain. The CDR3 is 16 residues long. The V and J ends lost 0 bases and 0 bases respectively, with 12 bases between them. The germline V gene has CDR1 WSHSY and CDR2 SAAADI.

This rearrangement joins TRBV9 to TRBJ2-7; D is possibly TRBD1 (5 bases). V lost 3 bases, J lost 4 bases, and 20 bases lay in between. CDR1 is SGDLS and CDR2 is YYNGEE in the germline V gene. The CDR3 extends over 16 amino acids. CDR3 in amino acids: CASSAGPDSLKYEQYF. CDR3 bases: TGTGCCAGCAGCGCCGGACCCGACAGTCTTAAGTACGAGCAGTACTTC.

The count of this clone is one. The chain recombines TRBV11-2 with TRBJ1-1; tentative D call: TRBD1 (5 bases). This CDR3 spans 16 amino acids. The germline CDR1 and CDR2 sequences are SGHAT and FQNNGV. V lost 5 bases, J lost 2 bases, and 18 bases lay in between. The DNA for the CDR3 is TGTGCCAGCAGCATATATGGGACCATACGAAACACTGAAGCTTTCTTT. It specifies CASSIYGTIRNTEAFF. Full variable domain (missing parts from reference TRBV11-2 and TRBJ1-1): EAGVAQSPRYKIIEKRQSVAFWCNPISGHATLYWYQQILGQGPKLLIQFQNNGVVDDSQLPKDRFSAERLKGVDSTLKIQPAKLEDSAVYLCASSIYGTIRNTEAFFGQGTRLTVV.

The CDR3 spells CASSHRTGESPLHF. The CDR3 nucleotides read TGTGCCAGCAGCCATCGTACAGGGGAATCACCCCTCCACTTT. The chain employs TRBV3-1 (or the pseudogene TRBV3-2) and TRBJ1-6, with 7 bases fitting TRBD1. The germline V gene encodes CDR1 LGHDT and CDR2 YNNKEL (reference sequence). There are 14 residues in the CDR3. Germline trimming cut 3 bases from V and 10 bases from J; bases unmatched to any gene: 6.

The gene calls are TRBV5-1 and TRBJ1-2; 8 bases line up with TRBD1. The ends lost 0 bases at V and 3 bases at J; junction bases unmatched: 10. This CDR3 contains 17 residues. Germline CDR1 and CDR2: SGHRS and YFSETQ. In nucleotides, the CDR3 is TGCGCCAGCAGCTTGGTCTACCCGCAGGGGGCAGACTATGGCTACACCTTC. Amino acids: CASSLVYPQGADYGYTF.

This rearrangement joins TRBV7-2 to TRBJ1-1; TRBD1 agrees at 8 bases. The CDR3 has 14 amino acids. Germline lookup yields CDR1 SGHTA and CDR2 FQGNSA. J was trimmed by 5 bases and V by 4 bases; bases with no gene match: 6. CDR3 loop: CASSSLQGGTEAFF. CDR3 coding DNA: TGTGCCAGCAGCTCCCTACAGGGGGGAACTGAAGCTTTCTTT.

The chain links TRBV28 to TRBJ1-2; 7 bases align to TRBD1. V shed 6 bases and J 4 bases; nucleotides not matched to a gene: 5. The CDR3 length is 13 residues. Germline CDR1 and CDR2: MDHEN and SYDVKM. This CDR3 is CASRRGTAYGYTF. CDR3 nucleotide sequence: TGTGCCAGCAGAAGGGGGACAGCCTATGGCTACACCTTC.

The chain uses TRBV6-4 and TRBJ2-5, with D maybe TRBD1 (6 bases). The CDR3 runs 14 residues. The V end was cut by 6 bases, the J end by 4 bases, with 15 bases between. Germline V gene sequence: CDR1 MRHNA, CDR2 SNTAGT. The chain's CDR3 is CASRPGDPRETQYF. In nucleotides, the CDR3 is TGTGCCAGCAGGCCAGGGGACCCTCGAGAGACCCAGTACTTC.

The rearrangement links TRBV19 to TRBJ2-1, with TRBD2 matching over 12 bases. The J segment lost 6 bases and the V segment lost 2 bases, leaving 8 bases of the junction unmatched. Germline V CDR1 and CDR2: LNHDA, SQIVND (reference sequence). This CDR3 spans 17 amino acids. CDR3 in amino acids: CASSIRRTSGVPNEQFF. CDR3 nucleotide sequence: TGTGCCAGTAGTATACGGAGGACTAGCGGGGTCCCCAATGAGCAGTTCTTC.

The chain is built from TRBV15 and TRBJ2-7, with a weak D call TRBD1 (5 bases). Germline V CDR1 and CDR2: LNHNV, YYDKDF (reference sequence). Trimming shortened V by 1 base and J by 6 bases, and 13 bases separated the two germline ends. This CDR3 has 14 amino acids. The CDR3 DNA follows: TGTGCCACCAGCAGAGGGGCAGACAGAGGCGAGCAGTACTTC. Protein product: CATSRGADRGEQYF.

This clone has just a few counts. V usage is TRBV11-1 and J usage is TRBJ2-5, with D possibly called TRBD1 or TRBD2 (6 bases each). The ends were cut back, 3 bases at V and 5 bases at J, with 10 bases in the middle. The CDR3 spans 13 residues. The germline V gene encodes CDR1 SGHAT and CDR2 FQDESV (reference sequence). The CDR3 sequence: CASSFRGGETQYF. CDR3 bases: TGTGCCAGCAGCTTCCGAGGGGGGGAGACCCAGTACTTC.